Below are 21 T cell receptor beta chains sequenced from a single sample in a study of persistence of HIV-infected CD4 T cells. These receptors lack a known antigen. The libraries were made with immunoSEQ version 4 in survey mode. Sequencing was performed with immunoSEQ multiplex PCR; in TCRdb, only in-frame clones are kept and a portion is missing. The sample includes 40,000 to 50,000 clones, about 80% seen only once; the top ten take 3%. The stimulus was lysate of CMV-infected fibroblasts, around 11 ug/mL. Memory cells lacking CD40L and CD69 with high CD45RO were sorted. Sequenced material: CD4+ T cells sorted from PBMCs after approximately 19-hour stimulation, taken from a patient who received antiretroviral therapy. The receptors originated from an adult man with HIV who was CMV-seropositive.

This chain's CDR3 is CASSPTGVSSPLHF. As DNA, the CDR3 is TGTGCCAGCAGCCCGACAGGGGTAAGTTCACCCCTCCACTTT. J is TRBJ1-6 and V is TRBV3-1 (or the pseudogene TRBV3-2); 8 nucleotides align to TRBD1. Unmatched junction bases numbered 5, after V lost 4 bases and J lost 9 bases. The CDR3 extends over 14 amino acids. Germline loops: CDR1 LGHDT, CDR2 YNNKEL (reference sequence).

The chain has TRBV7-6 and TRBJ2-1, with 7 bases fitting TRBD2. Germline CDR1 and CDR2: SGHVS and FNYEAQ. The CDR3 runs 15 residues. Unmatched junction bases numbered 5, after V lost 2 bases and J lost 4 bases. CDR3 residues: CASSLSPGGYNEQFF. The CDR3 nucleotides read TGTGCCAGCAGCTTATCTCCGGGGGGATACAATGAGCAGTTCTTC.

This clone came up once. This chain's CDR3 is CASSQVRVGKLFF. The CDR3 nucleotides are TGTGCCAGCAGCCAAGTCAGGGTAGGAAAACTGTTTTTT. The chain uses TRBV14 and TRBJ1-4; TRBD1 is a possible D gene (5 bases). Germline-derived CDR1 and CDR2 are SGHDN and FVKESK. The CDR3 runs 13 residues. V lost 1 base to trimming and J lost 10 bases, with 10 bases between them.

This chain joins TRBV5-6 and TRBJ1-1, with D perhaps TRBD1 (6 bases). Germline V gene sequence: CDR1 SGHDT, CDR2 YYEEEE. The V end was cut by 4 bases, the J end by 1 base, with 11 bases between. The CDR3 has 14 residues. The DNA of the CDR3 is TGTGCCAGCAGCCCCCGCAGGGGGAACACTGAAGCTTTCTTT. This encodes CASSPRRGNTEAFF. Based on the CDR3 plus reference TRBV5-6 and TRBJ1-1, the full variable domain is DAGVTQSPTHLIKTRGQQVTLRCSPKSGHDTVSWYQQALGQGPQFIFQYYEEEERQRGNFPDRFSGHQFPNYSSELNVNALLLGDSALYLCASSPRRGNTEAFFGQGTRLTVV.

The gene calls are TRBV18 and TRBJ2-7; tentative D call: TRBD1 (5 bases). V lost 3 bases, J lost 7 bases, and 13 bases lay in between. The CDR3 length is 13 residues. Germline V gene lookup returns CDR1 KGHSH and CDR2 LQKENI. CDR3 DNA: TGTGCCAGCTCACCGAAAGGGGCCCAGGAGCAGTACTTC. It encodes CASSPKGAQEQYF.

The V and J genes are TRBV15 and TRBJ2-3; 7 positions match TRBD2. The J segment lost 0 bases and the V segment lost 9 bases, leaving 6 bases of the junction unmatched. CDR1 is LNHNV, CDR2 YYDKDF, per germline (reference sequence). There are 14 residues in the CDR3. CDR3 nucleotides: TGTGCCACTAGGAGGCGGGGGAGCACAGATACGCAGTATTTT. Translation gives CATRRRGSTDTQYF.

This clone was seen a few times. V and J are TRBV4-1 and TRBJ1-2; TRBD1 aligns across 7 bases. The CDR3 runs 14 residues. Germline V lookup: CDR1 MGHRA, CDR2 YSYEKL. V gave up 6 bases and J gave up 1 base; unmatched junction bases: 5. The CDR3 region has the DNA TGCGCCAGCAGAGGGGGACAGAATAACTATGGCTACACCTTC. Its translation is CASRGGQNNYGYTF.

The chain joins TRBV30 to TRBJ1-6; D gene unclear. The CDR3 spans 14 residues. Trimming left V 8 bases short and J 0 bases short, with 11 bases between. CDR1 GTSNPN and CDR2 SVGIG come from the germline V gene (reference sequence). The CDR3 nucleotides are TGTGCCCACGGAGGGAGCTCCTATAATTCACCCCTCCACTTT. It encodes CAHGGSSYNSPLHF.

About this clone itself: The sample carries other DNA sequences with the same CDR3. CDR3 coding DNA: TGTGCCAGCAGTTTGCGGCAGGGGAACACTGAAGCTTTCTTT. Translation gives CASSLRQGNTEAFF. The chain links TRBV27 to TRBJ1-1, with a weak D call TRBD1 (5 bases). Germline V CDR1 and CDR2: MNHEY, SMNVEV (reference sequence). The CDR3 is 14 residues long. V was shortened by 3 bases and J by 1 base, with 9 bases between the two germline ends.

This chain joins TRBV10-3 and TRBJ2-2; no reliable D call. CDR1 and CDR2 from the germline V gene are ENHRY and SYGVKD. The CDR3 consists of 13 residues. V was shortened by 6 bases and J by 5 bases, with 10 bases between the two germline ends. DNA of the CDR3: TGTGCCATCAGCTCGGCCGATACCGGGGAGCTGTTTTTT. Its translation is CAISSADTGELFF.

This chain uses TRBV19 with TRBJ1-5; D is possibly TRBD1 (6 bases). Germline CDR1 LNHDA, CDR2 SQIVND (reference sequence). This CDR3 is 14 amino acids long. Trimming removed 7 bases from V and 4 bases from J, with 14 bases in between. CDR3 coding DNA: TGTGCCAGTAATGGCCGGACAGTTAATCAGCCCCAGCATTTT. It encodes CASNGRTVNQPQHF.

The chain recombines TRBV30 with TRBJ2-6, with 7 nucleotides matching TRBD1. The CDR3 is 15 amino acids. CDR1 and CDR2 (germline): GTSNPN, SVGIG (reference sequence). Germline trimming cut 4 bases from V and 0 bases from J; bases unmatched to any gene: 3. CDR3 protein: CAWKQGSSGANVLTF. The DNA of the CDR3 is TGTGCCTGGAAACAGGGGAGCTCTGGGGCCAACGTCCTGACTTTC.

This clone appeared a few times. The genes are TRBV6-5 and TRBJ1-2, with D possibly being TRBD1 (6 bases). The CDR3 spans 14 residues. Germline loops: CDR1 MNHEY, CDR2 SVGAGI. With 6 bases removed from V and 5 bases from J, the gap between germline ends came to 16 bases. Here the CDR3 DNA reads TGTGCCAGCAGGTCCGCCTCGGGGGCTTATGGCTACACCTTC. Translated: CASRSASGAYGYTF.

The J gene is TRBJ2-7, the V gene TRBV6-5; possibly TRBD2 for D (5 bases). V lost 7 bases to trimming and J lost 4 bases, with 20 bases between them. Germline V gene sequence: CDR1 MNHEY, CDR2 SVGAGI. CDR3 length: 15 residues. The CDR3 nucleotides read TGTGCCAGCAAGGTCACTAAAACAGAGGGTTACGAGCAGTACTTC. Protein: CASKVTKTEGYEQYF.

J is TRBJ1-1 and V is TRBV3-1 (or the pseudogene TRBV3-2); D call uncertain. Trimming left V 5 bases short and J 1 base short, with 8 bases between. Germline V gene lookup returns CDR1 LGHDT and CDR2 YNNKEL (reference sequence). This CDR3 contains 13 residues. The CDR3 region is CASSSQANTEAFF. The CDR3 nucleotides read TGTGCCAGCAGCTCCCAGGCGAACACTGAAGCTTTCTTT.

J is TRBJ1-1 and V is TRBV11-3; TRBD1 might be the D (5 bases). CDR3 length: 15 residues. V shed 5 bases and J shed 4 bases, with 17 bases lying between them. CDR1 and CDR2 from the germline V gene are SGHNT and YENEEA. CDR3 nucleotide sequence: TGTGCCAGCAGCACAGGCGGGGTGATGGGCACTGAAGCTTTCTTT. Its translation is CASSTGGVMGTEAFF.

This clone was seen a single time. The chain couples TRBV2 to TRBJ2-7; D call uncertain. The CDR3 has 11 amino acids. V was trimmed by 4 bases and J by 2 bases, leaving 3 bases between them. The germline V gene has CDR1 SNHLY and CDR2 FYNNEI. The CDR3 sequence: CASSGPYEQYF. CDR3 sequence (DNA): TGTGCCAGCAGTGGGCCCTACGAGCAGTACTTC.

The genes are TRBV24-1 and TRBJ1-2; TRBD1 matches at 10 bases. CDR1 is KGHDR and CDR2 is SFDVKD in the germline V gene. V lost 2 bases and J lost 8; bases outside the gene matches: 4. The CDR3 extends over 14 amino acids. The CDR3 loop is CATSDSGQGEGYTF. The CDR3 DNA sequence: TGTGCCACCAGTGATTCAGGACAGGGGGAAGGCTACACCTTC.

About this clone: A single base separates this from a much larger clone, so it may be a read error. The sample holds other DNA sequences that translate to the same CDR3. This chain links TRBV5-1 with TRBJ1-6, with D tentatively TRBD1 (5 bases). The length of the CDR3 is 13 residues. The V gene lost 0 bases and the J gene lost 8 bases, with 6 bases spanning the gap. Germline CDR1 is SGHRS and CDR2 is YFSETQ. The CDR3 sequence: CASSLGRDSPLHF. CDR3 sequence (DNA): TGCGCCAGCAGCTTGGGCAGGGATTCACCCCTCCACTTT.

The V and J genes are TRBV4-3 and TRBJ1-5; 8 bases match TRBD1. The V and J ends lost 0 bases and 6 bases, in that order; junction bases with no gene match: 4. Per the germline V gene, CDR1 is LGHNA and CDR2 is YSLEER. The CDR3 length is 15 residues. Here the CDR3 reads CASSQDVTGGQPQHF. CDR3 DNA sequence: TGCGCCAGCAGCCAAGATGTAACAGGGGGTCAGCCCCAGCATTTT.

V is TRBV7-2 and J is TRBJ1-6, with TRBD1 identical over 8 bases. V shed 3 bases and J 4 bases; nucleotides not matched to a gene: 5. Germline V gene sequence: CDR1 SGHTA, CDR2 FQGNSA. This CDR3 spans 16 amino acids. The CDR3 DNA reads as TGTGCCAGCAGCTTGGCAACAGGGGGTTATAATTCACCCCTCCACTTT. Its translation: CASSLATGGYNSPLHF.